Given below is one TCR beta chain in context. Its recognized antigen is unknown. Per-base qualities were not stored, and no clone one base away is much larger. In total, 630 or so healthy bone marrow donors made up the cohort. Cohort members were all nominally healthy when sampled, although unrecorded immune exposures were likely present. The donor was CMV seronegative and was included in the group of a few hundred seronegative cohort members. Each donor provided a peripheral blood sample, and peripheral blood mononuclear cells were used for TCR beta sequencing. Genomic DNA was extracted from the blood cell samples with the Qiagen DNeasy Blood Extraction Kit. Library creation used the immunoSEQ multiplex PCR assay. A mixture of 60 forward primers for TCR Vbeta segments and 13 reverse primers for TCR Jbeta segments was used in the multiplex PCR. Amplification of the CDR3 region of rearranged TCR beta genes was performed with a multiplex PCR assay on genomic DNA. The amplified TCR beta libraries were sequenced on the Illumina HiSeq System as 87-base-pair reads. For the original study's pipeline: A later analysis tallied roughly 80 million unique TCR beta chains across the approximately 670 repertoires, and about 12 million of those chains were shared by two or more donors. Raw reads were error-corrected and collapsed into unique sequences with a nearest-neighbor algorithm that merged closely related sequences to remove PCR and sequencing errors. CDR3 sequences were aligned to IMGT reference sequences to assign V, D and J gene segments. For a sequence to be retained, at least a six-nucleotide match to both a V gene segment and a J gene segment was required. A rearrangement counted as productive if the CDR3 had no stop codons and remained in frame with V and J, and every other rearrangement counted as non-productive. Following IMGT convention, CDR3 was defined as the stretch from the second conserved V-encoded cysteine up to the conserved J-encoded phenylalanine. Sequences without an unambiguous match to a single V gene segment were excluded from the earlier analysis of over 500 of the donors. In an earlier analysis of 587 of the donors, V segments were called functional above 56.7% productive rearrangements and were called segregating when the between-donor standard deviation exceeded 5%. A statistical classification framework was developed to diagnose cytomegalovirus status using the catalog of TCR beta chain sequences. A later analysis assigned V and J genes by comparing TCR nucleotide sequences with IMGT/GENE-DB human TR gene sequences. In a later analysis, CDR3 sequences and most-parsimonious VDJ recombination scenarios were assigned using the TCRdist pipeline. In a later analysis, each TCR beta chain was defined by its CDR3 amino acid sequence together with its V-gene family, and reads lacking a unique V-gene family were excluded. In a later analysis, 450 to 600 highly shared, low-generation-probability nucleotide sequences were removed to address suspected cross-contamination and a sequencing artifact. A later analysis calculated a clonal expansion index for each public chain from normalized within-repertoire ranks of inferred template counts. A later analysis computed generation probabilities with a VDJ recombination model fitted to out-of-frame rearrangements, and checked the results against IGoR. Hypergeometric tests were used in a later analysis to score TCR-TCR, TCR-HLA and TCR-CMV co-occurrence, with a repertoire-size bias correction applied to the TCR pairs. False discovery rates were estimated in a later analysis by permuting HLA or CMV assignments 20 times. In a later analysis, co-occurring TCRs were grouped using DBSCAN, and TCRdist sequence similarity was added for clustering within HLA-allele-positive subsets. Repertoires with fewer than 30,000 or more than 120,000 public chains were left out of co-occurrence clustering, as were about 5 repertoires with anomalous nucleotide sharing. The table was pulled from immuneACCESS by TCRdb, which kept in-frame rearrangements only. Such tables lose some clones; where checked, under half of the loss comes from unresolved V genes, and the rest has no known cause. That table furnishes V, J and clone size, whereas the DNA furnished D and trimming. Within this sample are 74,000 or so clones, with about 70% of them counted one time only. Approximately 2% of the sample lies in the top ten.

These data belong to a study of cytomegalovirus exposure and HLA in healthy donors listed by TCRdb under 2017. With regard to the full study: An earlier analysis of 550 to 700 of the donors reported 276 Gb of sequence data and 117 million unique TCR beta sequences from roughly 180 million T cells. Roughly 300 gigabases of sequencing data and roughly 90 million unique TCR sequences were included in an early release covering around 650 HLA-typed donors. Of the approximately 370 genotyped donors, 75% to 85% were placed in the genetic ancestry cluster associated with self-reported Caucasian donors. The study was designed to test whether signatures of past pathogen exposure could be identified by cataloging public T cell receptors. The T cell repertoires of 666 subjects were profiled by immunosequencing and related to cytomegalovirus serostatus. A separate validation cohort of roughly 130 different subjects was used in addition to the 666-subject first cohort. The study combined high-throughput TCR immunosequencing, statistical association of individual TCRs with disease status, and machine learning to predict cytomegalovirus infection status. A later analysis re-examined previously published TCR beta repertoires from roughly 650 donors and added high-resolution HLA genotyping to investigate patterns of TCR occurrence. In the later analysis, no new phenotypic data were used to find candidate immune exposures; instead, reliance was placed on TCR beta sequences and their occurrence across donors. An earlier analysis of around 580 of the donors used high-throughput TCR beta sequencing to judge whether each TCR beta V gene segment behaved as functional or pseudogenic. Donor age, sex, ethnicity and CMV serostatus were compiled alongside the repertoire data. A later genetic analysis took genome-wide SNP genotypes for about 65% of the roughly 670 donors and used that subset as a discovery cohort. Every discovery cohort repertoire had been produced on one sequencing platform. Class I and class II HLA loci were covered by the typing at four-digit resolution. The number of typed donors differed by locus: roughly 629-640 for A, B, C, DRB1 and DQB1; 522 for DQA1; around 580 for DPA1; and 400 to 480 for DPB1. Because of strong linkage in the cohort, roughly five DR-DQ haplotypes were treated as single units for association and clustering. Across under 500 genotyped donors of the cohort, an average of roughly 250,000 unique TCR beta nucleotide sequences per donor were sequenced, and roughly a sixth of those sequences were non-productive.

Overall study results and their limits: Because some donors lacked HLA typing at each locus, the association tests relied only on the typed subset. Compared with equally common non-associated chains, HLA-associated TCR beta chains in a later analysis were more clonally expanded and had lower generation probabilities. Presence/absence analyses assumed roughly uniform sequencing depth across donors, an assumption that may not hold. The study gave a list of 150 to 200 TCR beta chains associated with cytomegalovirus. According to a later genetic analysis, donors in an Asian-associated ancestry cluster had fewer N-insertions in productive TCRs than the approximately 610-donor mean. An earlier analysis of some 590 of the donors showed that most TCR beta V segments appeared in productive rearrangements either about 90% or about 30% of the time, which broadly matched IMGT annotations. In vitro tests confirmed that a few of the cytomegalovirus-associated TCR beta chains recognize cytomegalovirus antigens. Some 15 rarely observed V segments, including chromosome 9 orphons, were excluded from the earlier analysis of about 610 of the donors because counts were too low. Across donors, most TCR sequences were observed very rarely, whereas some public TCRs were present in many individuals. A cluster of highly shared sequence variants was judged likely to be a technical artifact of the sequencing pipeline. A further reported finding was that TCR beta sequences accurately predicted the HLA-A and HLA-B alleles for most subjects in the first cohort. The classifier was reported to diagnose cytomegalovirus status with high specificity and sensitivity in both the original cohort and the validation cohort. Several of the top co-occurrence clusters appeared to be linked to parvovirus B19, influenza, CMV and Epstein-Barr virus, according to a later analysis. A later analysis associated about 17,000 TCR beta sequences with specific HLA alleles at a false discovery rate of 0.05. Linkage disequilibrium might explain the correlated functional status among segregating V segments, but an unknown experimental factor could not be ruled out. According to a later analysis, TCR association rates differed among HLA loci, with DRB1 alleles showing the most associated TCRs and HLA-C alleles showing the fewest. Because the 87-base-pair reads could not distinguish some IMGT-functional V segments, including TRBV6-2 and TRBV6-3, those segments were excluded. The only immune exposure information available for the cohort was CMV serostatus. V-gene and J-gene trimming of TCR beta chains was associated with a missense DCLRE1C variant in a later genetic analysis, and the association was replicated in an independent cohort. It was suggested by the authors that the approach could potentially be generalized to other disease states and immunological phenotypes. When HLA alleles, especially DR and DQ, strongly co-occurred, attributing TCR associations to individual alleles was difficult. According to a later analysis, most CMV-associated TCR beta chains appeared to be HLA-restricted, and the HLA associations seemed to be driven largely by CMV exposure. In this cohort, only TCR beta chains were sequenced, and detectable features were limited by the absence of alpha or paired-chain data.

From V the trimming removes 1 base and from J it removes 14 bases, while the gene matches leave 12 bases of the junction unaccounted for. The germline V gene (reference sequence) yields SEHNR for CDR1 and FQNEAQ for CDR2. Spanning cysteine to phenylalanine, the CDR3 consists of 16 amino acids. Only the CDR3 part of the read is kept: 48 bases, read in frame from the first base. The sequencing input was PBMCs. This TCR came from a woman aged 25 to 45 in good health and CMV-seronegative. Recombination connected TRBV7-9 to TRBJ1-6; TRBD1 agrees with 9 junctional bases. The base sequence is TGTGCCAGCAGCTTAGGAGCCGGGACAGGGATATTATCCCTCCACTTT. Translated, this is CASSLGAGTGILSLHF.